A single sample gave rise to the 7 T cell receptor beta chains below, sequenced in a study of early T cells in non-severe SARS-CoV-2 infection. TCRdb independently ran MiXCR on the 5' RACE reads; one entry per CDR3 protein. The table has over 50,000 distinct CDR3 sequences, roughly 12% seen once. Sequenced material: whole blood. The receptors originated from an adult who was a healthcare worker with PCR-confirmed SARS-CoV-2 infection or an uninfected control (not recorded which).

This clonotype was seen many times. This chain connects TRBV6-5 to TRBJ2-7, with D perhaps TRBD1 or TRBD2 (5 bases each). The V end lost 8 bases, the J end lost 4 bases, and 18 bases lay between the germline ends. Per the germline V gene, CDR1 is MNHEY and CDR2 is SVGAGI. This CDR3 comprises 14 residues. The CDR3 loop is CASGSSGTVYEQYF. The CDR3 DNA sequence: TGTGCCAGCGGATCTTCTGGGACGGTATACGAGCAGTACTTC.

Only a few counts were recorded for this clonotype. The gene calls are TRBV6-5 and TRBJ2-7; a possible D gene is TRBD1 (5 bases). Germline CDR1 MNHEY, CDR2 SVGAGI. The ends were cut back, 6 bases at V and 1 base at J, with 13 bases in the middle. The CDR3 is 14 residues long. In DNA, the CDR3 is TGTGCCAGCAGCTCGACAGACGAATCCTACGAGCAGTACTTC. Translated: CASSSTDESYEQYF.

This clonotype came up many times. This chain links TRBV30 with TRBJ2-5; 7 bases are a match to TRBD2. The V and J ends lost 3 bases and 4 bases, in that order; junction bases with no gene match: 11. The CDR3 runs to 15 residues. Per germline, CDR1 GTSNPN and CDR2 SVGIG (reference sequence). The CDR3 sequence is CAWRRREGSRETQYF. The CDR3 coding sequence is TGTGCCTGGAGGCGTAGGGAGGGCTCGCGAGAGACCCAGTACTTC.

This clonotype is a singleton in its sample. The chain combines TRBV20-1 with TRBJ1-1; D is unresolved. Germline V gene data show CDR1 as DFQATT and CDR2 as SNEGSKA (reference sequence). The CDR3 has 13 residues. Between the trimmed V and J ends, which lost 1 base and 3 bases, there was a span of 9 bases. In DNA form, the CDR3 reads TGCAGTGCTAGAGGACCAAGAGACACTGAAGCTTTCTTT. Translating gives CSARGPRDTEAFF.

This clonotype was seen a few times. The rearrangement uses TRBV6-4 and TRBJ1-6; D is possibly TRBD1 (6 bases). Germline V gene lookup returns CDR1 MRHNA and CDR2 SNTAGT. The CDR3 runs to 14 residues. V shed 2 bases and J shed 5 bases, with 7 bases lying between them. The CDR3 sequence: CASSDRGDNSPLHF. CDR3 nucleotides: TGTGCCAGCAGTGACAGGGGGGATAATTCACCCCTCCACTTT.

This clonotype was seen ten or more times. The gene calls are TRBV3-1 and TRBJ2-7, with 8 bases aligning to TRBD1. Trimming at V came to 8 bases and at J to 2 bases, leaving 11 bases not matched to a gene. The germline gives CDR1 LGHDT, CDR2 YNNKEL (reference sequence). The CDR3 spans 15 residues. This CDR3 is CASGVIQGAAYEQYF. The CDR3 nucleotides read TGTGCCAGCGGGGTGATCCAGGGGGCGGCCTACGAGCAGTACTTC.

This clonotype appeared many times. The chain recombines TRBV5-1 with TRBJ1-1, with TRBD1 as a possible D gene (5 bases). Trimming stripped 7 bases from V and 0 bases from J, with 19 bases between. The germline gives CDR1 SGHRS, CDR2 YFSETQ. This CDR3 is built from 16 residues. As DNA, the CDR3 is TGCGCCAGCCAAGAAACAGGAAAACCTATGAACACTGAAGCTTTCTTT. Its protein is CASQETGKPMNTEAFF.